The next 30 T cell receptor beta chains were all read from a single sample in a study of T cells after yellow fever vaccination. TCRdb called the 5' RACE reads again in MiXCR, with one record for every CDR3 protein. This table has just under 600,000 distinct CDR3 sequences, approximately 15% appearing once. Material: PBMCs, obtained on the day of the yellow fever booster vaccination. The receptor source for this set is a man aged 30 to 45 who received the YFV17D yellow fever vaccine.

This clonotype was observed a few times. The chain carries TRBV7-6 and TRBJ2-7; 9 bases map to TRBD2. The germline V gene has CDR1 SGHVS and CDR2 FNYEAQ. The CDR3 has 16 residues. The junction had 12 bases not matched to a gene; V was cut back by 2 bases and J by 7 bases. The CDR3 DNA follows: TGTGCCAGCAGCTTACTCTCTAGCGGGGCCTCGGGGGAGCAGTACTTC. Translating gives CASSLLSSGASGEQYF.

This clonotype was counted between two and nine times. The chain recombines TRBV29-1 with TRBJ1-4; a possible D gene is TRBD1 (6 bases). Trimming removed 7 bases from V and 1 base from J, with 22 bases in between. Germline-derived CDR1 and CDR2 are SQVTM and ANQGSEA. CDR3 length: 17 residues. The CDR3 nucleotides are TGCAGCGCCTCATTACAGGGTTTTACGGAAACTAATGAAAAACTGTTTTTT. Its protein is CSASLQGFTETNEKLFF.

The chain carries TRBV7-9 and TRBJ2-3, with a weak D call TRBD2 (5 bases). With 10 bases removed from V and 2 bases from J, the gap between germline ends came to 19 bases. The CDR3 extends over 15 amino acids. Germline-derived CDR1 and CDR2 are SEHNR and FQNEAQ (reference sequence). The DNA for the CDR3 is TGTGCCACCCTTGGCGGAGGCCCTATCACAGATACGCAGTATTTT. Amino acid sequence: CATLGGGPITDTQYF.

The genes are TRBV6-5 and TRBJ1-6; D ambiguous. This CDR3 comprises 14 residues. V shed 2 bases and J shed 7 bases, with 9 bases lying between them. Germline V gene lookup returns CDR1 MNHEY and CDR2 SVGAGI. For the CDR3, the DNA is TGTGCCAGCAGTTACAGCGGAGCAAATTCACCCCTCCACTTT. Translating it yields CASSYSGANSPLHF.

This clonotype appeared a few times. V is TRBV24-1 and J is TRBJ2-7, with no clear D. The CDR3 runs 13 residues. Germline V gene lookup returns CDR1 KGHDR and CDR2 SFDVKD. Trimming left V 3 bases short and J 2 bases short, with 7 bases between. The CDR3, as DNA: TGTGCCACCAGTGATGACCTAACCTACGAGCAGTACTTC. Translating gives CATSDDLTYEQYF.

The rearrangement links TRBV12-3 or TRBV12-4 to TRBJ2-4; weak D call: TRBD1 (7 bases). The CDR3 consists of 15 residues. V shed 6 bases and J shed 0 bases, with 12 bases lying between them. CDR3 DNA: TGTGCCAGCAGGCGGGACAGCATAGCCAAAAACATTCAGTACTTC. It yields the protein CASRRDSIAKNIQYF.

A few counts support this clonotype. The chain combines TRBV10-3 with TRBJ2-1; D unresolved. Trimming stripped 5 bases from V and 10 bases from J, with 9 bases between. This CDR3 contains 11 residues. Germline-derived CDR1 and CDR2 are ENHRY and SYGVKD. In DNA, the CDR3 is TGTGCCATCAGTTACGCCGGGGAGCAGTTCTTC. This sequence encodes CAISYAGEQFF.

The chain combines TRBV11-2 with TRBJ2-6, with 8 nucleotides matching TRBD1. Germline V gene lookup returns CDR1 SGHAT and CDR2 FQNNGV. This CDR3 is built from 17 residues. The ends lost 4 bases at V and 2 bases at J; junction bases unmatched: 7. The CDR3, as DNA: TGTGCCAGCAGCTCTAGGACAGGGTTCACTGGGGCCAACGTCCTGACTTTC. Its protein is CASSSRTGFTGANVLTF.

This clonotype was detected only a few times. The chain carries TRBV5-1 and TRBJ2-1; tentatively, D is TRBD2 (6 bases). In germline, CDR1 is SGHRS, CDR2 YFSETQ. Trimming pared 4 bases from V and 8 bases from J, leaving 31 bases between. The CDR3 runs 19 residues. The CDR3 region is CASSHARTARSGLVDEQFF. DNA for the CDR3: TGCGCCAGCAGCCACGCGCGGACCGCCCGCAGCGGGTTGGTTGATGAGCAGTTCTTC.

A few counts support this clonotype. The chain recombines TRBV7-6 with TRBJ2-2; no clear D. Germline CDR1 SGHVS, CDR2 FNYEAQ. The CDR3 length is 12 residues. Trimming stripped 3 bases from V and 7 bases from J, with 6 bases between. CDR3 region: CASSLRHGELFF. CDR3 DNA sequence: TGTGCCAGCAGCTTGCGGCACGGGGAGCTGTTTTTT.

The rearrangement uses TRBV28 and TRBJ2-5, with D tentatively TRBD2 (6 bases). The CDR3 contains 13 residues. V gave up 9 bases and J gave up 5 bases, with 16 bases separating them. Germline-derived CDR1 and CDR2 are MDHEN and SYDVKM. CDR3 DNA: TGTGCCAGAACCCCCCCGGGGGATGAGACCCAGTACTTC. Residues: CARTPPGDETQYF.

This clonotype was counted only a few times. The J gene is TRBJ2-1, the V gene TRBV6-5; weak D call: TRBD1 (5 bases). The CDR3 is 17 residues long. Germline V lookup: CDR1 MNHEY, CDR2 SVGAGI. V was clipped by 0 bases and J by 3 bases, with 15 bases between them. This CDR3 is CASSYSGRGTNYNEQFF. CDR3 DNA: TGTGCCAGCAGTTACTCGGGGCGCGGTACGAACTACAATGAGCAGTTCTTC.

The chain joins TRBV10-3 to TRBJ1-1, with D perhaps matching TRBD1 (6 bases). The CDR3 consists of 16 residues. Germline CDR1 and CDR2: ENHRY and SYGVKD. The V end was cut by 0 bases, the J end by 3 bases, with 14 bases between. The CDR3 is CAISESTLQGYTEAFF. The CDR3 DNA reads as TGTGCCATCAGTGAGTCGACCCTACAGGGTTACACTGAAGCTTTCTTT.

In this sample, this clonotype turned up a few times. The CDR3 spells CSARTGWSDSPLHF. DNA of the CDR3: TGCAGTGCTAGGACAGGGTGGTCGGATTCACCCCTCCACTTT. The rearrangement links TRBV20-1 to TRBJ1-6, with 7 positions matching TRBD1. Germline CDR1 is DFQATT and CDR2 is SNEGSKA (reference sequence). Trimming cost V 3 bases and J 8 bases; bases outside gene matches: 7. The CDR3 runs to 14 residues.

The rearrangement joins TRBV20-1 to TRBJ2-1; TRBD2 agrees at 11 bases. Per germline, CDR1 DFQATT and CDR2 SNEGSKA (reference sequence). Losses at the gene ends were 1 base for V and 1 base for J; bases not matched to a gene: 6. This CDR3 has 17 amino acids. This CDR3 is CSARVHGLAGSYNEQFF. CDR3 bases: TGCAGTGCTAGAGTTCACGGACTAGCGGGTTCCTACAATGAGCAGTTCTTC.

This clonotype was seen more than once but under ten times. This chain joins TRBV7-2 and TRBJ2-5; 11 positions match TRBD2. Germline V CDR1 and CDR2: SGHTA, FQGNSA. Germline trimming cut 5 bases from V and 0 bases from J; bases unmatched to any gene: 8. This CDR3 is built from 17 residues. The CDR3 sequence: CASSLPTSGTYQETQYF. The CDR3 DNA is TGTGCCAGCAGCCTACCGACTAGCGGGACGTACCAAGAGACCCAGTACTTC.

This clonotype has a handful of counts. This sequence joins TRBV5-6 and TRBJ2-2; D call uncertain. Deletions cut 0 bases from V and 3 bases from J, with 6 bases between. CDR3 length equals 14 residues. CDR1 and CDR2 (germline): SGHDT, YYEEEE. The CDR3 region is CASSLEQHTGELFF. In nucleotides, the CDR3 is TGTGCCAGCAGCTTGGAGCAACACACCGGGGAGCTGTTTTTT.

This clonotype is medium-sized by share. V usage is TRBV20-1 and J usage is TRBJ1-6, with D perhaps matching TRBD1 (5 bases). This CDR3 comprises 16 residues. V was clipped by 0 bases and J by 11 bases, with 20 bases between them. In germline, CDR1 is DFQATT, CDR2 SNEGSKA (reference sequence). CDR3 sequence: CSARDMRQGVATPLHF. CDR3 in DNA: TGCAGTGCTAGAGACATGCGGCAGGGCGTCGCGACACCCCTCCACTTT.

This clonotype appeared a few times. DNA for the CDR3: TGTGCCAGCAGTATTGAAGGGTTGAATCAGCCCCAGCATTTT. This sequence encodes CASSIEGLNQPQHF. The chain combines TRBV2 with TRBJ1-5; D unresolved. The V end was cut by 5 bases, the J end by 4 bases, with 12 bases between. The CDR3 length is 14 residues. From germline, CDR1 is SNHLY and CDR2 FYNNEI. Full variable domain (missing parts from reference TRBV2 and TRBJ1-5): EPEVTQTPSHQVTQMGQEVILRCVPISNHLYFYWYRQILGQKVEFLVSFYNNEISEKSEIFDDQFSVERPDGSNFTLKIRSTKLEDSAMYFCASSIEGLNQPQHFGDGTRLSIL.

The V call is TRBV7-2, the J call TRBJ2-1, with unresolved D. V was shortened by 1 base and J by 4 bases, with 17 bases between the two germline ends. The germline V gene has CDR1 SGHTA and CDR2 FQGNSA. This CDR3 contains 17 residues. The CDR3 sequence is CASSLVRAAPGYNEQFF. The CDR3 nucleotides read TGTGCCAGCAGCTTAGTAAGGGCGGCGCCGGGTTACAATGAGCAGTTCTTC.

This clonotype was found a few times. V is TRBV5-1 and J is TRBJ2-5; the D gene is possibly TRBD2 (6 bases). CDR1 SGHRS and CDR2 YFSETQ come from the germline V gene. The CDR3 runs 17 residues. The ends were cut back, 1 base at V and 4 bases at J, with 20 bases in the middle. The CDR3 here is CASSLTTAGAGRETQYF. The CDR3 DNA follows: TGCGCCAGCAGCTTGACTACCGCAGGAGCGGGTCGAGAGACCCAGTACTTC.

The chain has TRBV5-6 and TRBJ2-6, with a possible D match to TRBD2 (6 bases). The CDR3 contains 14 residues. V dropped 3 bases and J dropped 4 bases, with 8 bases sitting between them. Looked up from germline, CDR1 is SGHDT and CDR2 is YYEEEE. CDR3 region: CASSWGDGANVLTF. The CDR3 DNA follows: TGTGCCAGCAGCTGGGGGGACGGGGCCAACGTCCTGACTTTC.

V gene TRBV29-1 combines with J gene TRBJ2-5; D perhaps matches TRBD1 (6 bases). V lost 4 bases and J 1 base, leaving 7 bases between the germline ends. Germline V CDR1 and CDR2: SQVTM, ANQGSEA. CDR3 size: 12 residues. For the CDR3, the DNA is TGCAGCGTTGGGACAGTCCAAGAGACCCAGTACTTC. This codes for CSVGTVQETQYF.

This clonotype was observed a few times. The rearrangement links TRBV25-1 to TRBJ2-7; no clear D. The CDR3 spans 13 residues. The V end was cut by 6 bases, the J end by 6 bases, with 15 bases between. The germline V gene has CDR1 MGHDK and CDR2 SYGVNS. DNA of the CDR3: TGTGCCAGCAGGTCCGGGCCCGTGGCCGAGCAGTACTTC. Protein: CASRSGPVAEQYF.

This clonotype was recorded a few times. V and J are TRBV6-1 and TRBJ1-5; D is possibly TRBD1 (5 bases). The CDR3 totals 14 residues. Trimming pared 6 bases from V and 3 bases from J, leaving 12 bases between. The germline CDR1 and CDR2 sequences are MNHNS and SASEGT. The CDR3 is CASSPLGVNQPQHF. The CDR3 DNA reads as TGTGCCAGCAGCCCTCTGGGGGTCAATCAGCCCCAGCATTTT.

The V call is TRBV2, the J call TRBJ1-2; 8 nucleotides match TRBD1. This CDR3 region has 15 residues. The germline V gene has CDR1 SNHLY and CDR2 FYNNEI. The J segment lost 6 bases and the V segment lost 5 bases, leaving 11 bases of the junction unmatched. This CDR3 reads CASSPGTGGFHGYTF. The CDR3, as DNA: TGTGCCAGCAGTCCGGGGACAGGTGGCTTTCATGGCTACACCTTC.

This chain uses TRBV29-1 with TRBJ1-2, with 7 bases fitting TRBD1. V trimming: 6 bases; J trimming: 8 bases; junction bases outside the gene matches: 12. Germline values: CDR1 SQVTM, CDR2 ANQGSEA. This CDR3 is 13 amino acids long. This CDR3 is CSVGPAGGNGYTF. The CDR3 nucleotides read TGCAGCGTGGGGCCTGCAGGGGGGAACGGCTACACCTTC.

This clonotype showed up just a few times. The chain has TRBV5-6 and TRBJ2-2, with 13 nucleotides matching TRBD2. V lost 3 bases, J lost 5 bases, and 4 bases stayed unmatched. The CDR3 runs to 16 residues. From germline, CDR1 is SGHDT and CDR2 YYEEEE. The DNA for the CDR3 is TGTGCCAGCAGCTCCCTACTAGCGGGAGGGACCGGGGAGCTGTTTTTT. The encoded protein is CASSSLLAGGTGELFF.

This clonotype was recorded a few times. The chain links TRBV10-3 to TRBJ2-3; D perhaps matches TRBD2 (7 bases). Trimming shortened V by 3 bases and J by 4 bases, and 17 bases separated the two germline ends. This CDR3 is 16 amino acids long. From germline, CDR1 is ENHRY and CDR2 SYGVKD. The CDR3 bases are TGTGCCATCAGTGAAGGGCCAGGGGAGGGGTCAGATACGCAGTATTTT. Translated, it gives CAISEGPGEGSDTQYF.

This clonotype was seen a handful of times. The J gene is TRBJ2-1, the V gene TRBV10-1; TRBD1 is a possible D gene (5 bases). The CDR3 sequence is 14 residues long. Germline CDR1 reads WNHNN; CDR2 reads SYGVQD (reference sequence). Trimming stripped 7 bases from V and 5 bases from J, with 15 bases between. For the CDR3, the DNA is TGCGCCAGCACGCAGTGGAAAGGGGACAATGAGCAGTTCTTC. Amino acids: CASTQWKGDNEQFF.